The present entry profiles one T cell receptor (beta chain) with its context. The target antigen is unknown. PCR used 60 Vbeta primers and 13 Jbeta primers. The assay was immunoSEQ multiplex PCR, and TCRdb's table has in-frame clones only and misses some. The sample carries around 150,000 clones, around 77% recorded once. The data derive from a study of cytomegalovirus exposure and HLA in healthy donors. Study-level results: At a 0.05 false discovery rate, a later analysis found approximately 17,000 TCR beta sequences to be associated with HLA alleles. A previous analysis found most TCR beta V segments productive roughly 90% or roughly 30% of the time. Analysis was performed later, and it showed HLA-associated TCR beta chains to be more clonally expanded than equally common others. Under in vitro conditions, a few CMV-associated chains were confirmed as specific for CMV antigens.

V lost 0 bases and J lost 0, with 6 bases in between. Germline CDR1 is MNHEY and CDR2 is SVGAGI. The CDR3 length is 15 residues. This receptor was obtained from a man younger than 40 in good health. The sequenced sample was PBMCs. This chain joins TRBV6-5 and TRBJ2-1; D unresolved. In nucleotides, the CDR3 is TGTGCCAGCAGTTACTCGCCCAGCTCCTACAATGAGCAGTTCTTC. Translation gives CASSYSPSSYNEQFF.